Listed here are 14 T cell receptor beta chains from one sample, sequenced in a study of cytomegalovirus exposure and HLA in healthy donors. Use of 60 Vbeta and 13 Jbeta primers characterized the PCR. Sequencing was performed with immunoSEQ multiplex PCR; in TCRdb, only in-frame clones are kept and a portion is missing. The table has under 250,000 clones, about 75% seen once; the top ten hold roughly 1.9%. The sequenced material came from PBMCs. These receptors were taken from a male donor in good health and CMV-seronegative.

In nucleotides, the CDR3 is TGTGCCAGCAGCCGTTCCGGAACAGGGTCCTTTGGCTACACCTTC. This encodes CASSRSGTGSFGYTF. V usage is TRBV27 and J usage is TRBJ1-2; maybe TRBD1 (6 bases). Trimming pared 6 bases from V and 7 bases from J, leaving 21 bases between. The CDR3 is 15 residues long. Germline loops: CDR1 MNHEY, CDR2 SMNVEV (reference sequence).

The rearrangement links TRBV6-4 to TRBJ1-6; 8 positions match TRBD1. This CDR3 has 14 residues. After removal of 0 bases from V and 11 bases from J, the junction contained 3 bases not matched to a gene. CDR1 MRHNA and CDR2 SNTAGT come from the germline V gene. The CDR3 DNA follows: TGTGCCAGCAGTGACTCAAACAGGGGGACACCCCTCCACTTT. Protein sequence: CASSDSNRGTPLHF.

The rearrangement uses TRBV6-4 and TRBJ2-1; the match to TRBD2 covers 13 bases. J lost 5 bases, V lost 3 bases, and 1 base had no gene match. CDR3 size: 15 residues. The germline gives CDR1 MRHNA, CDR2 SNTAGT. The CDR3 loop reads CASSEGTSGNNEQFF. Written as DNA, the CDR3 is TGTGCCAGCAGTGAGGGGACTAGCGGGAACAATGAGCAGTTCTTC.

This clone was counted between two and nine times. The J gene is TRBJ2-7, the V gene TRBV7-9; the D gene is possibly TRBD2 (5 bases). The CDR3 totals 13 residues. From germline, CDR1 is SEHNR and CDR2 FQNEAQ (reference sequence). Trimming removed 2 bases at V and 3 bases at J, with 8 bases between. The CDR3 DNA is TGTGCCAGCAGCTTAAGTCGGGGCTACGAGCAGTACTTC. The encoded protein is CASSLSRGYEQYF.

This sequence joins TRBV6-5 and TRBJ1-3; no reliable D call. Germline CDR1 MNHEY, CDR2 SVGAGI. V was clipped by 0 bases and J by 0 bases, with 9 bases between them. The CDR3 is 16 amino acids. DNA for the CDR3: TGTGCCAGCAGTTACTCGTGGGAGGTCTCTGGAAACACCATATATTTT. It translates to CASSYSWEVSGNTIYF.

This sequence joins TRBV19 and TRBJ2-7; the D gene is possibly TRBD1 (5 bases). Germline lookup yields CDR1 LNHDA and CDR2 SQIVND (reference sequence). The V end was cut by 1 base, the J end by 3 bases, with 7 bases between. The CDR3 covers 13 residues. CDR3 nucleotides: TGTGCCAGTAGTATAGGACAGAACTACGAGCAGTACTTC. This translates into CASSIGQNYEQYF.

The chain employs TRBV30 and TRBJ1-5; 9 bases align to TRBD1. This CDR3 has 15 residues. The V segment lost 0 bases and the J segment 7 bases; nucleotides outside the gene matches: 7. CDR1 and CDR2 from the germline V gene are GTSNPN and SVGIG (reference sequence). The CDR3: CAWSVRTGVRQPQHF. The CDR3 nucleotides are TGTGCCTGGAGTGTAAGGACAGGGGTACGACAGCCCCAGCATTTT.

The rearrangement joins TRBV25-1 to TRBJ2-2, with 8 bases fitting TRBD2. The V gene's germline CDR1 is MGHDK and CDR2 SYGVNS. The CDR3 totals 18 residues. V shed 0 bases, J shed 1 base, and the junction held 7 bases outside the gene matches. This CDR3 reads CASSEYDGLAGNTGELFF. In DNA form, the CDR3 reads TGTGCCAGCAGTGAATACGATGGACTAGCCGGGAACACCGGGGAGCTGTTTTTT.

CDR3 DNA: TGTGCCAGCAGCTTAGCTCCTCCAACGGACAGGGCGGATGGCTACACCTTC. Amino acid sequence: CASSLAPPTDRADGYTF. This rearrangement joins TRBV7-9 to TRBJ1-2, with TRBD1 identical over 8 bases. This CDR3 is built from 17 residues. CDR1 is SEHNR and CDR2 is FQNEAQ in the germline V gene (reference sequence). With V trimmed by 0 bases and J by 6 bases, 12 bases remained unmatched.

The J gene is TRBJ1-1, the V gene TRBV28; possible D gene TRBD1, 5 bases. There are 13 residues in the CDR3. Germline V gene lookup returns CDR1 MDHEN and CDR2 SYDVKM. V was cut by 5 bases and J by 8 bases, with 15 bases left in between. DNA for the CDR3: TGTGCCAGCAGTCATAACTGGGACTCCGAAGCTTTCTTT. Translated: CASSHNWDSEAFF.

The chain employs TRBV30 and TRBJ1-3, with D uncertain. The ends were cut back, 0 bases at V and 3 bases at J, with 3 bases in the middle. The CDR3 consists of 12 residues. The germline V gene encodes CDR1 GTSNPN and CDR2 SVGIG (reference sequence). The CDR3 nucleotides read TGTGCCTGGAGTGTCGGTGGAAACACCATATATTTT. Its protein product is CAWSVGGNTIYF.

The chain carries TRBV27 and TRBJ2-2; a possible D gene is TRBD2 (5 bases). Trimming took off 7 bases at V and 8 bases at J, with 20 bases between the two ends. CDR3 size: 15 residues. CDR1 MNHEY and CDR2 SMNVEV come from the germline V gene (reference sequence). Written as DNA, the CDR3 is TGTGCCAGCACTCTTGGAGTGGGAGCGCCGGGGGAGCTGTTTTTT. Translation: CASTLGVGAPGELFF.

J is TRBJ2-5 and V is TRBV18; TRBD1 is a possible D gene (6 bases). The CDR3 is 13 residues long. Deletions cut 9 bases from V and 2 bases from J, with 13 bases between. Germline lookup yields CDR1 KGHSH and CDR2 LQKENI. The CDR3 loop reads CASIDRRQETQYF. The CDR3 nucleotides are TGTGCCAGTATAGACAGGCGTCAAGAGACCCAGTACTTC.

This sequence joins TRBV7-9 and TRBJ2-7; 7 nucleotides line up with TRBD2. J gave up 4 bases and V 5 bases, and 5 bases lay outside the gene matches. This CDR3 is built from 13 residues. Germline CDR1 SEHNR, CDR2 FQNEAQ (reference sequence). CDR3: CASSDRDYYEQYF. The CDR3 DNA follows: TGTGCCAGCAGCGACCGGGACTATTACGAGCAGTACTTC.